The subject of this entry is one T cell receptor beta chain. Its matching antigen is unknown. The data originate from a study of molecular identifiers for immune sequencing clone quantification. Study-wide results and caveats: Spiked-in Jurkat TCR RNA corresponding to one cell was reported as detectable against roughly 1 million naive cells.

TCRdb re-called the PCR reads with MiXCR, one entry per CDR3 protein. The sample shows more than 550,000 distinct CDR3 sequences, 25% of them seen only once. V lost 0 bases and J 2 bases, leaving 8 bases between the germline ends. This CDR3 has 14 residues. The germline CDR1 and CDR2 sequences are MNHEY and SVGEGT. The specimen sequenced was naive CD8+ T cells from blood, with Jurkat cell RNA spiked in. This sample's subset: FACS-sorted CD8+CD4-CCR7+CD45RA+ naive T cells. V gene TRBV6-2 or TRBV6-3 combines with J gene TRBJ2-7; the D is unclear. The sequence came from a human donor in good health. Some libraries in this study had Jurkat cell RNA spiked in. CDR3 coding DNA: TGTGCCAGCAGTTACTCGGCCAGACCCTACGAGCAGTACTTC. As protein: CASSYSARPYEQYF.